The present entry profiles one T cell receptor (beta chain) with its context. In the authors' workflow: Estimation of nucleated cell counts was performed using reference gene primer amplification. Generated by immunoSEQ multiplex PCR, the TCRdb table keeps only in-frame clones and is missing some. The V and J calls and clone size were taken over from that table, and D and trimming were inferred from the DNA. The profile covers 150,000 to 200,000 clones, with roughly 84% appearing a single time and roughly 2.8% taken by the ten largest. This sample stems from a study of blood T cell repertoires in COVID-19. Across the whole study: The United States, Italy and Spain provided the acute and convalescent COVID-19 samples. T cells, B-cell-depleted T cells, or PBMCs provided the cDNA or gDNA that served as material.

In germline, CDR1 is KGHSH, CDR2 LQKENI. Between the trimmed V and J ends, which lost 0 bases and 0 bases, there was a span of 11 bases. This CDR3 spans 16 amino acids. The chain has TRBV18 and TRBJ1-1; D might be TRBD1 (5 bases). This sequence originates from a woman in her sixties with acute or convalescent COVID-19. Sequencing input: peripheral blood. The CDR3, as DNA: TGTGCCAGCTCACCACCGGGGGGTACTTTGAACACTGAAGCTTTCTTT. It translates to CASSPPGGTLNTEAFF.